The 18 T cell receptor beta chains below come from one sample, sequenced in a study of T cells after yellow fever vaccination. One entry per CDR3 protein results from TCRdb running MiXCR on the 5' RACE reads. The data show under 700,000 distinct CDR3 sequences, 17% seen once. Source: PBMCs, taken about 5 days after the first yellow fever vaccination. Receptor source: a man younger than 35 who received the YFV17D yellow fever vaccine.

On this clonotype itself: One end of the junction fails to match germline, which may point to a read error. The chain employs TRBV7-7 and TRBJ2-3, with 14 bases aligning to TRBD2. The CDR3 has 16 amino acids. Germline V gene lookup returns CDR1 SSHAT and CDR2 FNYEAQ (reference sequence). CDR3 bases: TGTGCTAGCAGCCCCGGACTAGCGGGGGGAGAGGATACGCAGTATTTT. Translated: CASSPGLAGGEDTQYF.

This clonotype was found a few times. J is TRBJ2-1 and V is TRBV4-2, with D perhaps matching TRBD1 (6 bases). The CDR3 has 18 amino acids. Per the germline V gene, CDR1 is LGHNA and CDR2 is YNFKEQ. V was trimmed by 4 bases and J by 4 bases, leaving 23 bases between them. CDR3 DNA: TGTGCCAGCAGCCGTTTCCCCCGGGACAACCTCTCGTACAATGAGCAGTTCTTC. Its protein product is CASSRFPRDNLSYNEQFF.

This clonotype occurred a few times. The rearrangement uses TRBV5-1 and TRBJ2-7; D gene unclear. Trimming took 5 bases from V and 2 from J, leaving 11 bases between them. The CDR3 sequence is 13 residues long. Germline V CDR1 and CDR2: SGHRS, YFSETQ. The CDR3 DNA reads TGCGCCAGCAGTTTACCCCAAACCTACGAGCAGTACTTC. Translated, it gives CASSLPQTYEQYF. Complete variable domain (other parts from reference TRBV5-1 and TRBJ2-7): KAGVTQTPRYLIKTRGQQVTLSCSPISGHRSVSWYQQTPGQGLQFLFEYFSETQRNKGNFPGRFSGRQFSNSRSEMNVSTLELGDSALYLCASSLPQTYEQYFGPGTRLTVT.

This rearrangement joins TRBV2 to TRBJ1-3; D might be TRBD1 (5 bases). The CDR3 length is 14 residues. Germline assignment: CDR1 SNHLY and CDR2 FYNNEI. Trimming pared 8 bases from V and 0 bases from J, leaving 11 bases between. This CDR3 reads CASGTVYSGNTIYF. The CDR3 coding sequence is TGTGCCAGCGGGACGGTCTACTCTGGAAACACCATATATTTT. Full variable domain (outside the CDR3, taken from reference TRBV2 and TRBJ1-3): EPEVTQTPSHQVTQMGQEVILRCVPISNHLYFYWYRQILGQKVEFLVSFYNNEISEKSEIFDDQFSVERPDGSNFTLKIRSTKLEDSAMYFCASGTVYSGNTIYFGEGSWLTVV.

V gene TRBV6-6 combines with J gene TRBJ2-7; 7 bases fit TRBD2. J gave up 3 bases and V 8 bases, and 4 bases lay outside the gene matches. This CDR3 is 12 amino acids long. The V gene's germline CDR1 is MNHNY and CDR2 SVGAGI (reference sequence). CDR3 region: CASRAGSYEQYF. The CDR3 coding sequence is TGTGCCAGCCGAGCGGGGAGCTACGAGCAGTACTTC.

This rearrangement joins TRBV4-2 to TRBJ1-6, with TRBD1 identical over 9 bases. V gave up 8 bases and J gave up 10 bases; unmatched junction bases: 9. Germline lookup yields CDR1 LGHNA and CDR2 YNFKEQ. The CDR3 length is 14 residues. In nucleotides, the CDR3 is TGTGCCAGCGAGTCGGGACAGGGTGGGTCACCCCTCCACTTT. It specifies CASESGQGGSPLHF.

The chain is built from TRBV10-2 and TRBJ2-1; 12 bases are a match to TRBD2. This CDR3 region has 14 residues. The junction had 7 bases not matched to a gene; V was cut back by 8 bases and J by 8 bases. From germline, CDR1 is WSHSY and CDR2 SAAADI. The CDR3 loop reads CASLSSGGAHEQFF. The CDR3 coding sequence is TGCGCCAGCCTCTCTAGCGGGGGGGCCCATGAGCAGTTCTTC.

This clonotype was picked up a small number of times. The chain is built from TRBV12-3 or TRBV12-4 and TRBJ2-5, with TRBD2 as a possible D gene (6 bases). CDR3 size: 14 residues. The ends were cut back, 1 base at V and 5 bases at J, with 11 bases in the middle. The CDR3 here is CASSLGREDETQYF. CDR3 DNA: TGTGCCAGCAGTTTAGGCAGGGAGGACGAGACCCAGTACTTC.

This clonotype occurred a few times. The chain carries TRBV6-2 or TRBV6-3 and TRBJ2-7; D is possibly TRBD2 (5 bases). The CDR3 covers 16 residues. V was trimmed by 0 bases and J by 5 bases, leaving 17 bases between them. Germline V CDR1 and CDR2: MNHEY, SVGEGT. The CDR3 spells CASSYSYVGGADEQYF. The CDR3 coding sequence is TGTGCCAGCAGTTACTCCTATGTAGGAGGTGCGGACGAGCAGTACTTC.

The V call is TRBV20-1, the J call TRBJ1-2; D perhaps matches TRBD1 (6 bases). The CDR3 has 15 amino acids. From germline, CDR1 is DFQATT and CDR2 SNEGSKA (reference sequence). V was shortened by 2 bases and J by 4 bases, with 17 bases between the two germline ends. For the CDR3, the DNA is TGCAGTGCTAGACGGCCCCTAGGGGGGCTCTATGGCTACACCTTC. Its protein product is CSARRPLGGLYGYTF.

The chain carries TRBV27 and TRBJ1-1; 8 bases align to TRBD1. In germline, CDR1 is MNHEY, CDR2 SMNVEV (reference sequence). The J segment lost 0 bases and the V segment lost 6 bases, leaving 9 bases of the junction unmatched. This CDR3 has 16 residues. The CDR3 DNA is TGTGCCAGCAGCAGGAGCGGACAGGGAATGAACACTGAAGCTTTCTTT. It translates to CASSRSGQGMNTEAFF.

The CDR3 DNA is TGTGCCAGCAGCCAAGGGGGACAGGGGGCCATGGCTTTCTTT. As protein: CASSQGGQGAMAFF. The rearrangement links TRBV14 to TRBJ1-1, with 12 bases lining up with TRBD1. V dropped 1 base and J dropped 11; count of bases not matched to a gene: 5. The CDR3 extends over 14 amino acids. Germline V gives CDR1 SGHDN, CDR2 FVKESK.

The V call is TRBV20-1, the J call TRBJ2-1, with D unclear. V dropped 5 bases and J dropped 10 bases, with 9 bases sitting between them. Germline CDR1 reads DFQATT; CDR2 reads SNEGSKA (reference sequence). This CDR3 spans 10 amino acids. The CDR3 reads CSASVSEQFF. The DNA of the CDR3 is TGCAGTGCTTCAGTCTCCGAGCAGTTCTTC.

This clonotype was seen a few times. This sequence joins TRBV11-2 and TRBJ1-5, with D possibly being TRBD1 (6 bases). The CDR3 loop spans 15 amino acids. CDR1 is SGHAT and CDR2 is FQNNGV in the germline V gene. Trimming stripped 7 bases from V and 11 bases from J, with 24 bases between. The CDR3 region has the DNA TGTGCCAGCAAAAGAACCGGGACACCACGTGGGTCCCAGCATTTT. Translated, it gives CASKRTGTPRGSQHF.

The chain links TRBV19 to TRBJ1-5; 8 bases line up with TRBD1. This CDR3 spans 14 amino acids. CDR1 and CDR2 from the germline V gene are LNHDA and SQIVND (reference sequence). This CDR3 reads CVRTGNSLNQPQHF. The DNA of the CDR3 is TGTGTGCGGACAGGGAACAGCCTAAATCAGCCCCAGCATTTT.

This clonotype has a handful of counts. The chain links TRBV4-1 to TRBJ1-2; D remains unclear. CDR1 and CDR2 (germline): MGHRA, YSYEKL. V gave up 5 bases and J gave up 6 bases, with 13 bases separating them. This CDR3 is built from 13 residues. CDR3 loop: CASSSGGIDGYTF. The CDR3 DNA reads as TGCGCCAGCAGCTCAGGAGGTATAGATGGCTACACCTTC.

This sequence joins TRBV18 and TRBJ2-1; 8 nucleotides agree with TRBD1. In germline, CDR1 is KGHSH, CDR2 LQKENI. This CDR3 has 15 residues. V dropped 0 bases and J dropped 8; count of bases not matched to a gene: 6. CDR3 sequence reads: CASSPPGQGPDEQFF. DNA of the CDR3: TGTGCCAGCTCACCACCCGGACAGGGTCCTGATGAGCAGTTCTTC.

This clonotype showed up just once. One end of the junction does not line up with germline, which may come from a read error. This rearrangement joins TRBV6-2 or TRBV6-3 to TRBJ2-7, with 8 bases fitting TRBD1. In germline, CDR1 is MNHEY, CDR2 SVGEGT. This CDR3 has 12 residues. The CDR3 DNA is TGTGCCAGCAGTCCAACCGACAGGGGACGGGACTTC. This codes for CASSPTDRGRDF.